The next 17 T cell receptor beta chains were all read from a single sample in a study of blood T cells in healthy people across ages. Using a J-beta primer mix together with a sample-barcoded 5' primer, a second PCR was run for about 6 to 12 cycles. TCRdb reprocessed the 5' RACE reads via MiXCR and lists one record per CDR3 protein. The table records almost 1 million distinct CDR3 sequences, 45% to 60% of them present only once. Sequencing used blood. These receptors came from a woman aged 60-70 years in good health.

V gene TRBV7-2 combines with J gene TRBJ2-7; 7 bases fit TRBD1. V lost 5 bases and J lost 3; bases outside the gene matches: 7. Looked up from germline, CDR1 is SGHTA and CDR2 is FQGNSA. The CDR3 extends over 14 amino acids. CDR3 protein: CASSPVGTDYEQYF. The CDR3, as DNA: TGTGCCAGCAGCCCCGTAGGGACAGACTACGAGCAGTACTTC.

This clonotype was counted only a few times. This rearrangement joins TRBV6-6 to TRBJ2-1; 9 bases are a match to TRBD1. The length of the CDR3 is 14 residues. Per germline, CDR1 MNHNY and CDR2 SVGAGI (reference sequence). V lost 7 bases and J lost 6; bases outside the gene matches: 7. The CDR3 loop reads CASTLGQGSNEQFF. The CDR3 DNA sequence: TGTGCCAGCACCTTGGGACAGGGTTCCAATGAGCAGTTCTTC.

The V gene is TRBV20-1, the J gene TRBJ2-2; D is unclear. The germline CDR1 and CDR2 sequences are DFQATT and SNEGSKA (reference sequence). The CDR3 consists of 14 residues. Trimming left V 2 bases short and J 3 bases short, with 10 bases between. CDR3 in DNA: TGCAGTGCTAGACCTCCGGGTTACACCGGGGAGCTGTTTTTT. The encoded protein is CSARPPGYTGELFF.

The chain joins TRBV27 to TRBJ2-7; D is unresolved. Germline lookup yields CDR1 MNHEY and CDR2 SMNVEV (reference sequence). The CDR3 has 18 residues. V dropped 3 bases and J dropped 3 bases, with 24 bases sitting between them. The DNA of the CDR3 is TGTGCCAGCAGTTTGGGCAGAGCTAGTGGTGGTATGAGCTACGAGCAGTACTTC. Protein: CASSLGRASGGMSYEQYF.

As DNA, the CDR3 is TGTGCCAGCAGCCCCCCGGTTCGGGAAAGGCGGAATGAGCAGTTCTTC. The encoded protein is CASSPPVRERRNEQFF. The V call is TRBV4-2, the J call TRBJ2-1, with D possibly matching TRBD2 (5 bases). The V gene lost 4 bases and the J gene lost 7 bases, with 20 bases spanning the gap. The CDR3 totals 16 residues. Germline CDR1 and CDR2: LGHNA and YNFKEQ.

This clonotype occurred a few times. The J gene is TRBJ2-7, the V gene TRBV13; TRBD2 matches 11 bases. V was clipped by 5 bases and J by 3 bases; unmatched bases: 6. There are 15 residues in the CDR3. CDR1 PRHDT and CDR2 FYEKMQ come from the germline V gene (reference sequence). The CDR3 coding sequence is TGTGCCAGCAGCGCGGGACTAGCGGTTCTCTACGAGCAGTACTTC. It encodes CASSAGLAVLYEQYF.

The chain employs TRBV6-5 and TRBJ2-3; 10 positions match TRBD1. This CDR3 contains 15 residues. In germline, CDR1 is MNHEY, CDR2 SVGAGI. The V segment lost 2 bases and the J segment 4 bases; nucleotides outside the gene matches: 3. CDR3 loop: CASSYGTGDPDTQYF. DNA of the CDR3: TGTGCCAGCAGTTACGGGACAGGGGATCCAGATACGCAGTATTTT.

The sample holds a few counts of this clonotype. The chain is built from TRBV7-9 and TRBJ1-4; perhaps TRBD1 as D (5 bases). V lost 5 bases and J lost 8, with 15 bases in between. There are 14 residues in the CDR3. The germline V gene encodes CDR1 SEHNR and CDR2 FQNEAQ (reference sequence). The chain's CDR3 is CASSPPTEREKLFF. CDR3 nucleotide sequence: TGTGCCAGCAGCCCTCCGACAGAGCGGGAAAAACTGTTTTTT.

CDR3 sequence reads: CASSLGLAGGSNEQYF. CDR3 in DNA: TGTGCCAGCAGTTTAGGTCTAGCGGGAGGTTCAAACGAGCAGTACTTC. V is TRBV27 and J is TRBJ2-7, with 11 nucleotides matching TRBD2. From germline, CDR1 is MNHEY and CDR2 SMNVEV (reference sequence). This CDR3 has 16 residues. Losses at the gene ends were 2 bases for V and 5 bases for J; bases not matched to a gene: 8.

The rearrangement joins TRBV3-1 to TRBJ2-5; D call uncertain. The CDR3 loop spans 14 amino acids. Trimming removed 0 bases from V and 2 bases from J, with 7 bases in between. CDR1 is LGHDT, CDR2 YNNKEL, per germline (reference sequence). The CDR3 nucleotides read TGTGCCAGCAGCCAAGATGGTGGGCAAGAGACCCAGTACTTC. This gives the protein CASSQDGGQETQYF.

The DNA for the CDR3 is TGCGCCAGCAGCCGGCCGGGACAGGGAAGAGAGCAGTACTTC. Its translation: CASSRPGQGREQYF. This rearrangement joins TRBV4-1 to TRBJ2-5; 9 bases are shared with TRBD1. The germline CDR1 and CDR2 sequences are MGHRA and YSYEKL. The CDR3 consists of 14 residues. Trimming removed 4 bases from V and 11 bases from J; junction bases left unmatched: 11.

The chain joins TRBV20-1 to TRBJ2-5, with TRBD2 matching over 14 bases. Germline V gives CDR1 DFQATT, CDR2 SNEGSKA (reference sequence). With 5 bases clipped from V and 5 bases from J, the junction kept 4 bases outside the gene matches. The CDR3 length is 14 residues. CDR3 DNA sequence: TGCAGTGCTTTGACTAGCGGGAGGGCGGAGACCCAGTACTTC. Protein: CSALTSGRAETQYF.

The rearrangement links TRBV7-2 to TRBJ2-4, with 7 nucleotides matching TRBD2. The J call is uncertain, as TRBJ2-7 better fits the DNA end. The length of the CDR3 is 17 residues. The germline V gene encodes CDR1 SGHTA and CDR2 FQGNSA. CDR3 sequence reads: CASSLRGSGGSFHEQYF. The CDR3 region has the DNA TGTGCCAGCAGCTTAAGAGGTTCTGGCGGGAGTTTCCACGAGCAGTACTTC.

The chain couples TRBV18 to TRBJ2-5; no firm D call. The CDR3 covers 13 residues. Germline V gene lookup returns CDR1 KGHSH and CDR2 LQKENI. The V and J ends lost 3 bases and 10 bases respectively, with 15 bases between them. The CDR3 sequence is CASSPINSDLQYF. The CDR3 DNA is TGTGCCAGCTCACCGATTAATTCGGACCTCCAGTACTTC.

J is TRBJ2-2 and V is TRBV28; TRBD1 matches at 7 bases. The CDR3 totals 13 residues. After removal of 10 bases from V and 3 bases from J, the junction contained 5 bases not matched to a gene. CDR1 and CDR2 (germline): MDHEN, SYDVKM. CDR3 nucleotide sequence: TGTGCCACATACACAGGGGACACCGGGGAGCTGTTTTTT. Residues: CATYTGDTGELFF.

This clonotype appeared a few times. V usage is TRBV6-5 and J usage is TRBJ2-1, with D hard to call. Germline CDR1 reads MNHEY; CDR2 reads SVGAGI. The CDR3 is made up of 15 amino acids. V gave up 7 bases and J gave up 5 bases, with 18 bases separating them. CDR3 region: CASTSKVIVNNEQFF. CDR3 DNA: TGTGCCAGCACCTCGAAAGTTATAGTTAACAATGAGCAGTTCTTC.

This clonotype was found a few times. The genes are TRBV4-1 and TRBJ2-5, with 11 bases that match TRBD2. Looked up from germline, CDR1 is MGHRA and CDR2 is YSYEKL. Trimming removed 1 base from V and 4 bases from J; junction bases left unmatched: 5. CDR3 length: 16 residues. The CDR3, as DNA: TGCGCCAGCAGCCAAGTGGAAGGACTAGCGGGAGAGACCCAGTACTTC. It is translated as CASSQVEGLAGETQYF.